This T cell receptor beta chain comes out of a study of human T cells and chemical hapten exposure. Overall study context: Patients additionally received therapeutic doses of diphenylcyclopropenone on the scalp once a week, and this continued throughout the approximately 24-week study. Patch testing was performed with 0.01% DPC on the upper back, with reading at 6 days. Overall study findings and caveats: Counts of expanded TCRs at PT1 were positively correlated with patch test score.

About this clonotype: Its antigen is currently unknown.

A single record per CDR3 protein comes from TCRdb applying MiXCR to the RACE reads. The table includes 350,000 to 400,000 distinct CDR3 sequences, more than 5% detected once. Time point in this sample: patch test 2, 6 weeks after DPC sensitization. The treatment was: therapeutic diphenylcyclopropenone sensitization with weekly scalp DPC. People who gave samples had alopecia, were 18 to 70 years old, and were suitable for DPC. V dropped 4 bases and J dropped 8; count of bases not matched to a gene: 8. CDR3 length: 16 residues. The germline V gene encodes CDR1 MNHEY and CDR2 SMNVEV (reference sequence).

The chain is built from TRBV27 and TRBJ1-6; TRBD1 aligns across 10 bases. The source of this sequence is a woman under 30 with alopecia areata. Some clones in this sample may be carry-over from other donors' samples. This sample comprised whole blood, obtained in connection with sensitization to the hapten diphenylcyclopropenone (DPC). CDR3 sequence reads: CASSSTTGGMDSPLHF. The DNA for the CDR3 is TGTGCCAGCAGTTCGACGACAGGGGGCATGGATTCACCCCTCCACTTT.